This TCR beta chain stems from a study of blood T cell repertoires in COVID-19. Looking at the study overall: T cells, B-cell-depleted T cells, or PBMCs supplied cDNA or gDNA.

This clone has just one count. As processed by the authors: Amplification with reference gene primers provided the estimates of nucleated cell counts. TCRdb's table, derived via immunoSEQ multiplex PCR, lists solely in-frame clones and lacks some. V and J calls and clone size are given by that table; D and trimming were obtained from the DNA. Of 25,000 to 35,000 clones in the sample, under 85% were seen once. V was clipped by 0 bases and J by 13 bases, with 14 bases between them. This CDR3 contains 14 residues. Germline-derived CDR1 and CDR2 are SGDLS and YYNGEE. The receptor's source is a woman aged 70-85 years with active or convalescent COVID-19. The chain is built from TRBV9 and TRBJ1-6; D gene uncertain. Specimen: peripheral blood. The CDR3 is CASSVGLRLLPLHF. DNA of the CDR3: TGTGCCAGCAGCGTAGGGTTGCGACTACTCCCCCTCCACTTT.